The present TCR beta chain was sequenced within a study of blood T cell repertoires in COVID-19. Overall study: Both acute and convalescent COVID-19 samples were obtained from the United States, Italy and Spain. In each case, the material was cDNA or gDNA derived from T cells, B-cell-depleted T cells, or PBMCs.

This CDR3 spans 13 amino acids. V lost 1 base, J lost 8 bases, and 10 bases lay in between. The authors' processing: Estimation of nucleated cell counts was performed using reference gene primer amplification. Profiled with immunoSEQ multiplex PCR; TCRdb holds only in-frame clones, not every one. The V and J calls and the clone size are those of that table, but D and trimming were determined from the DNA. The sample lists roughly 280,000 clones, 80% to 90% occurring once. The chain employs TRBV12-3 or TRBV12-4 and TRBJ2-3; a weak D match, TRBD1 (6 bases). Sequencing used peripheral blood. This receptor was taken from a woman aged 65 to 85 with acute or convalescent COVID-19. The CDR3 DNA follows: TGTGCCAGCAGTTTAGAAAGGGGGAGTACGCAGTATTTT. It encodes CASSLERGSTQYF.